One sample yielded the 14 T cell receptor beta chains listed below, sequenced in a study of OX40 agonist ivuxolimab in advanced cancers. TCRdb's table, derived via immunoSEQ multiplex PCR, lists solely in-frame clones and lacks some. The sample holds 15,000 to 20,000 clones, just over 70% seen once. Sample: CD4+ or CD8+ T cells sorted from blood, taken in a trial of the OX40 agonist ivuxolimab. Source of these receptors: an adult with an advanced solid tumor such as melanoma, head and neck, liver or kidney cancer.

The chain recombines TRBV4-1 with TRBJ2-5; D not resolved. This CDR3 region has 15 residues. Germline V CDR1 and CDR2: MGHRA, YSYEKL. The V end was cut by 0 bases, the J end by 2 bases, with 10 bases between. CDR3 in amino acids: CASSQDRRIQETQYF. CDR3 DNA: TGCGCCAGCAGCCAAGATCGGCGGATTCAAGAGACCCAGTACTTC.

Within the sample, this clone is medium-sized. This CDR3 reads CASSVEDGGSGELFF. The DNA of the CDR3 is TGTGCCAGCAGCGTAGAGGACGGCGGATCCGGGGAGCTGTTTTTT. This chain connects TRBV9 to TRBJ2-2; D is unclear. The V gene lost 0 bases and the J gene lost 6 bases, with 12 bases spanning the gap. The CDR3 spans 15 residues. CDR1 is SGDLS and CDR2 is YYNGEE in the germline V gene. The whole variable domain, remainder taken from reference TRBV9 and TRBJ2-2, is DSGVTQTPKHLITATGQRVTLRCSPRSGDLSVYWYQQSLDQGLQFLIQYYNGEERAKGNILERFSAQQFPDLHSELNLSSLELGDSALYFCASSVEDGGSGELFFGEGSRLTVL.

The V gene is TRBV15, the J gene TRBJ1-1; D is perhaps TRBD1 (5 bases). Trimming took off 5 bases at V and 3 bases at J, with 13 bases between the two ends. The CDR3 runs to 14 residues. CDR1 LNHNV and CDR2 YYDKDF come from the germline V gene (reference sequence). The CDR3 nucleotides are TGTGCCACCAGCGAGGGAGGGGCGGACACTGAAGCTTTCTTT. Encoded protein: CATSEGGADTEAFF.

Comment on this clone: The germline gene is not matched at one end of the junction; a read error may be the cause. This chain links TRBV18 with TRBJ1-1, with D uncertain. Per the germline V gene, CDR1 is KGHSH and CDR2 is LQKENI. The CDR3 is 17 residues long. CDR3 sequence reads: CASSSPEEGPIFTEAFF. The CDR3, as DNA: TGTGCCAGCTCATCACCCGAAGAGGGCCCTATCTTCACTGAAGCTTTCTTT. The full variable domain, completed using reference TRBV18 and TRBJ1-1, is NAGVMQNPRHLVRRRGQEARLRCSPMKGHSHVYWYRQLPEEGLKFMVYLQKENIIDESGMPKERFSAEFPKEGPSILRIQQVVRGDSAAYFCASSSPEEGPIFTEAFFGQGTRLTVV.

In DNA form, the CDR3 reads TGCGCCAGCAGCCAGGGGACTAGCGGGGTTAGGCAGTACTTC. Protein sequence: CASSQGTSGVRQYF. The chain combines TRBV4-1 with TRBJ2-7; 13 bases align to TRBD2. V shed 3 bases, J shed 9 bases, and the junction held 5 bases outside the gene matches. There are 14 residues in the CDR3. Germline values: CDR1 MGHRA, CDR2 YSYEKL.

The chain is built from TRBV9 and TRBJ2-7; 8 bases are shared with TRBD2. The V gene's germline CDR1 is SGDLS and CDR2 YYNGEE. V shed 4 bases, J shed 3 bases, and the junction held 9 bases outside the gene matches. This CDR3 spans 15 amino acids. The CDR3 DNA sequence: TGTGCCAGCAGCCCGAGCGGGAGCCCCTACTACGAGCAGTACTTC. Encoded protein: CASSPSGSPYYEQYF.

This chain's CDR3 is CASSSFLGETQYF. Written as DNA, the CDR3 is TGTGCCAGCAGTTCGTTCTTGGGAGAGACCCAGTACTTC. The chain recombines TRBV28 with TRBJ2-5; no clear D. Germline V lookup: CDR1 MDHEN, CDR2 SYDVKM. Trimming left V 4 bases short and J 4 bases short, with 10 bases between. The CDR3 totals 13 residues. The entire variable domain, with the rest obtained from reference TRBV28 and TRBJ2-5, is as follows: DVKVTQSSRYLVKRTGEKVFLECVQDMDHENMFWYRQDPGLGLRLIYFSYDVKMKEKGDIPEGYSVSREKKERFSLILESASTNQTSMYLCASSSFLGETQYFGPGTRLLVL.

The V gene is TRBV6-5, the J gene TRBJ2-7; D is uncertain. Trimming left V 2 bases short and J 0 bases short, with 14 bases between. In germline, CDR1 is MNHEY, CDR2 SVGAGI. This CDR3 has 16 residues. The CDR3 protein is CASSYRGSPSSYEQYF. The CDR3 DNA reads TGTGCCAGCAGTTACCGCGGAAGCCCCAGCTCCTACGAGCAGTACTTC.

The CDR3 protein is CAIPQRHIEHTGTQYF. DNA of the CDR3: TGCGCCATCCCCCAACGGCATATCGAGCATACGGGTACGCAGTATTTT. The chain is built from TRBV10-1 and TRBJ2-3; no clear D gene. Trimming shortened V by 10 bases and J by 8 bases, and 28 bases separated the two germline ends. The CDR3 consists of 16 residues. Germline V gives CDR1 WNHNN, CDR2 SYGVQD (reference sequence).

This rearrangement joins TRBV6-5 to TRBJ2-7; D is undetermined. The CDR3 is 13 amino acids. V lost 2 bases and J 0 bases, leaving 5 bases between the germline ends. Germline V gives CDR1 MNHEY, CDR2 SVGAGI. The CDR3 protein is CASSYELSYEQYF. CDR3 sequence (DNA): TGTGCCAGCAGTTACGAGCTCTCCTACGAGCAGTACTTC.

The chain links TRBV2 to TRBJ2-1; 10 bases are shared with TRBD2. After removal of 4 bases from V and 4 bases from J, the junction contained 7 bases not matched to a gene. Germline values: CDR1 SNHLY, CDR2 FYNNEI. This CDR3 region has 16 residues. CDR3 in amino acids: CASSAPGTSEYNEQFF. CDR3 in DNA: TGTGCCAGCAGTGCCCCCGGGACTAGCGAATACAATGAGCAGTTCTTC.

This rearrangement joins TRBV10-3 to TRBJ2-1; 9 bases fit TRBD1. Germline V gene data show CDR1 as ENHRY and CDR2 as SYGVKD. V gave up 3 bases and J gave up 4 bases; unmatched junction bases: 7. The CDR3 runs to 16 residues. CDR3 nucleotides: TGTGCCATCAGTGATCCCCGGGACAGGGTTTACAATGAGCAGTTCTTC. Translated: CAISDPRDRVYNEQFF.

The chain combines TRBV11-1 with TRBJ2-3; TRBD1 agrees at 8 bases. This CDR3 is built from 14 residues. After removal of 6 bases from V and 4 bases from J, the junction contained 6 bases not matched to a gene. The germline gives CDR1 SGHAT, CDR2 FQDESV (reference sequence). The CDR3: CASRDRAIPDTQYF. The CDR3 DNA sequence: TGTGCCAGCAGGGACAGGGCAATCCCAGATACGCAGTATTTT.

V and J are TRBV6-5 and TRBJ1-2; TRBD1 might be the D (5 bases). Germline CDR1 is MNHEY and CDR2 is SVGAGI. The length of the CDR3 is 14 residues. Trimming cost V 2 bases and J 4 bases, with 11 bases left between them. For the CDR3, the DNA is TGTGCCAGCAGTTACAGGGACCCTCTCTATGGCTACACCTTC. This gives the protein CASSYRDPLYGYTF.